This T cell receptor beta chain was sequenced during a study of early T cells in non-severe SARS-CoV-2 infection. For the study at large: Unsorted whole-blood RNA was sequenced in bulk, leaving chains unpaired.

Unique molecular identifiers (one per individual cDNA molecule) were attached. One entry per CDR3 protein results from TCRdb running MiXCR on the 5' RACE reads. The table has 66,000 or so distinct CDR3 sequences, roughly 13% seen once. The germline CDR1 and CDR2 sequences are SQVTM and ANQGSEA. CDR3 length: 12 residues. V trimming: 8 bases; J trimming: 10 bases; junction bases outside the gene matches: 11. This clonotype was detected a few times. Antigen: not known. Whole-study results and caveats: VDJdb-based matching was biased toward anti-spike CD8 responses and missed private and CD4 specificities.

The source of this sequence is an adult who was a healthcare worker with PCR-confirmed SARS-CoV-2 infection or an uninfected control (not recorded which). The chain combines TRBV29-1 with TRBJ2-1, with 7 bases that match TRBD1. The sample comprised whole blood. This CDR3 reads CSTGQARGEQFF. The CDR3 DNA is TGCAGCACCGGACAGGCCCGGGGCGAGCAGTTCTTC.